The entry below describes one T cell receptor beta chain. The sample is drawn from a study of blood T cell repertoires in COVID-19. Source study methods: It was from reference gene primer amplification that nucleated cell counts were estimated. The method was immunoSEQ multiplex PCR; TCRdb's version includes in-frame clones alone and lacks a portion of them. The V and J calls and the clone size are those of that table, but D and trimming were determined from the DNA. The sample holds approximately 450,000 clones, 80% to 90% seen once. V lost 4 bases to trimming and J lost 5 bases; unmatched junction nucleotides: 11. The CDR3 sequence is 16 residues long. Germline assignment: CDR1 LNHDA and CDR2 SQIVND (reference sequence).

The clonotype comes from a man aged 30 to 45 who had recovered from COVID-19. V gene TRBV19 combines with J gene TRBJ2-7, with 10 bases fitting TRBD2. Material for sequencing was PBMCs or T cells enriched from blood (not recorded which). CDR3: CASSRRGRLAGDEQYF. The CDR3 bases are TGTGCCAGTAGTAGGAGGGGGCGCCTAGCGGGGGACGAGCAGTACTTC.